The 11 T cell receptor beta chains listed next were all sequenced from one sample in a study of blood T cell repertoires in COVID-19 (dated by TCRdb to the early 2020s). The library was produced with the immunoSEQ multiplex PCR assay. Sourced from immuneACCESS, this table was stored by TCRdb with only in-frame sequences that have V and J called. A share of the clones is absent; for the studies checked, an unresolved V gene accounts for under half, and the remainder has no known explanation. The sample data list around 120,000 clones, and 86% of these were observed just once. About 8% of the sample is taken by the ten largest. The sample comprised peripheral blood. The receptors derive from a man between 65 and 85 years old who had recovered from COVID-19.

This clone was picked up one time. J is TRBJ1-5 and V is TRBV19; D ambiguous. The V and J ends lost 3 bases and 5 bases respectively, with 8 bases between them. This CDR3 has 13 amino acids. Looked up from germline, CDR1 is LNHDA and CDR2 is SQIVND (reference sequence). The CDR3 loop is CASSMASDQPQHF. As DNA, the CDR3 is TGTGCCAGTAGTATGGCTAGTGATCAGCCCCAGCATTTT. Based on the CDR3 plus reference TRBV19 and TRBJ1-5, the full variable domain is DGGITQSPKYLFRKEGQNVTLSCEQNLNHDAMYWYRQDPGQGLRLIYYSQIVNDFQKGDIAEGYSVSREKKESFPLTVTSAQKNPTAFYLCASSMASDQPQHFGDGTRLSIL.

The chain couples TRBV7-3 to TRBJ2-7; D is undetermined. The CDR3 spans 13 residues. Trimming took 2 bases from V and 2 from J, leaving 7 bases between them. The germline V gene encodes CDR1 SGHTA and CDR2 FQGTGA. The CDR3 DNA is TGTGCCAGCAGCTTAGACTGGGCCTACGAGCAGTACTTC. Encoded protein: CASSLDWAYEQYF. Using reference TRBV7-3 and TRBJ2-7 for the parts outside the CDR3, the full variable domain is GAGVSQTPSNKVTEKGKYVELRCDPISGHTALYWYRQSLGQGPEFLIYFQGTGAADDSGLPNDRFFAVRPEGSVSTLKIQRTERGDSAVYLCASSLDWAYEQYFGPGTRLTVT.

The chain has TRBV5-1 and TRBJ2-2, with D tentatively TRBD1 (6 bases). V was trimmed by 0 bases and J by 4 bases, leaving 10 bases between them. The CDR3 sequence is 15 residues long. Germline-derived CDR1 and CDR2 are SGHRS and YFSETQ. The CDR3 coding sequence is TGCGCCAGCAGCTTGGACTGGGGGCGCACCGGGGAGCTGTTTTTT. This gives the protein CASSLDWGRTGELFF.

The chain employs TRBV2 and TRBJ2-5; 7 bases line up with TRBD2. With V trimmed by 11 bases and J by 5 bases, 8 bases remained unmatched. The CDR3 sequence is 12 residues long. In germline, CDR1 is SNHLY, CDR2 FYNNEI. CDR3 DNA sequence: TGTGCCTCGGGGGGAGGAAGGGAGACCCAGTACTTC. Translating it yields CASGGGRETQYF.

The chain links TRBV7-8 to TRBJ2-5, with 9 nucleotides matching TRBD1. The CDR3 spans 15 residues. Trimming at V came to 5 bases and at J to 4 bases, leaving 8 bases not matched to a gene. CDR1 and CDR2 from the germline V gene are SGHVS and FQNEAQ. The CDR3 loop is CASSLTGGRGETQYF. As DNA, the CDR3 is TGTGCCAGCAGCCTTACAGGGGGCAGGGGAGAGACCCAGTACTTC.

V and J are TRBV28 and TRBJ2-1; the match to TRBD2 covers 9 bases. V trimming: 4 bases; J trimming: 4 bases; junction bases outside the gene matches: 8. The CDR3 is made up of 16 amino acids. Germline V lookup: CDR1 MDHEN, CDR2 SYDVKM. The CDR3 reads CASSSPAGGHYNEQFF. CDR3 sequence (DNA): TGTGCCAGCAGTTCTCCGGCGGGGGGGCATTACAATGAGCAGTTCTTC.

As DNA, the CDR3 is TGTGCCAGCAGCTGGTGGACAGGCCTCTCCTACGAGCAGTACTTC. As protein: CASSWWTGLSYEQYF. The V call is TRBV7-2, the J call TRBJ2-7; 7 bases agree with TRBD1. Germline V lookup: CDR1 SGHTA, CDR2 FQGNSA. V dropped 4 bases and J dropped 0; count of bases not matched to a gene: 6. CDR3 size: 15 residues.

The chain uses TRBV3-1 (or the pseudogene TRBV3-2) and TRBJ1-1, with unresolved D. The CDR3 is 12 amino acids. Per germline, CDR1 LGHDT and CDR2 YNNKEL (reference sequence). Trimming shortened V by 8 bases and J by 9 bases, and 16 bases separated the two germline ends. CDR3 sequence (DNA): TGTGCCAGCCTGTCGGCCGGGAATCAAGCTTTCTTT. This gives the protein CASLSAGNQAFF.

CDR3 DNA sequence: TGTGCCAGCAGCTTAGGCCCCCGGGCAGGGCGATCCTCTCGAGGCTACACCTTC. Translating gives CASSLGPRAGRSSRGYTF. This chain connects TRBV7-2 to TRBJ1-2; perhaps TRBD1 as D (5 bases). Germline V CDR1 and CDR2: SGHTA, FQGNSA. CDR3 length: 18 residues. The V gene lost 1 base and the J gene lost 8 bases, with 26 bases spanning the gap. The entire variable domain, with the rest obtained from reference TRBV7-2 and TRBJ1-2, is as follows: GAGVSQSPSNKVTEKGKDVELRCDPISGHTALYWYRQSLGQGLEFLIYFQGNSAPDKSGLPSDRFSAERTGGSVSTLTIQRTQQEDSAVYLCASSLGPRAGRSSRGYTFGSGTRLTVV.

This clone was counted once. The V and J genes are TRBV5-4 and TRBJ2-7; 8 nucleotides match TRBD1. CDR1 and CDR2 (germline): SGHNT, YYREEE (reference sequence). The CDR3 covers 14 residues. V lost 4 bases, J lost 6 bases, and 9 bases stayed unmatched. The DNA of the CDR3 is TGTGCCAGCAGCACCGACGGGACAGGTCGCGAGCAGTACTTC. The encoded protein is CASSTDGTGREQYF.

This chain links TRBV19 with TRBJ1-5; TRBD1 is a possible D gene (5 bases). V was cut by 3 bases and J by 2 bases, with 17 bases left in between. The CDR3 totals 17 residues. Germline CDR1 LNHDA, CDR2 SQIVND (reference sequence). DNA of the CDR3: TGTGCCAGTAGTATTCGGCAGGGAAGTTCCCGCAATCAGCCCCAGCATTTT. It encodes CASSIRQGSSRNQPQHF.